This T cell receptor beta chain appears in the sequencing data of a study of blood T cell repertoires in COVID-19. Whole-study context: The United States, Italy and Spain provided the acute and convalescent COVID-19 samples. In each case, the material was cDNA or gDNA derived from T cells, B-cell-depleted T cells, or PBMCs.

The CDR3 consists of 12 residues. V was shortened by 6 bases and J by 9 bases, with 15 bases between the two germline ends. Authors' data handling: By means of reference gene primer amplification, nucleated cell counts were estimated. The repertoire was sequenced with immunoSEQ multiplex PCR; TCRdb's copy has only in-frame clones and lacks some. V and J calls and clone size follow that table, whereas D and trimming were derived from the DNA. The repertoire holds some 330,000 clones, with roughly four fifths as singletons. Recovered status applied to Cohort 3 donors who had two consecutive negative PCRs. It also applied to those with clearance or with symptom resolution. This clone was seen a single time.

Input material: PBMCs or T cells enriched from blood (not recorded which). This TCR derives from a woman aged 45-65 years who had recovered from COVID-19. J is TRBJ2-7 and V is TRBV12-3 or TRBV12-4; D possibly corresponds to TRBD2 (5 bases). The DNA for the CDR3 is TGTGCCAGCAGCCGACTACGTTCCGTGCAGTACTTC. Encoded protein: CASSRLRSVQYF.